A single sample is the source of the 14 T cell receptor beta chains below, sequenced in a study of regulatory T cells in long-lasting Graves disease. Time point described: newly diagnosed GD, antithyroid drugs for less than 3 months. PBMC RNA was the source of the TCR library. Building the TCR beta libraries relied on iRepertoire HTBI primers, and CDR3 regions underwent Arm-PCR. Each CDR3 protein gets one entry after TCRdb re-called the multiplex PCR reads with MiXCR. The sample contains roughly 420,000 distinct CDR3 sequences, 16% of which appear only once. A further study also used this sample, focusing on T cells in Graves' hyperthyroidism and ophthalmopathy.

The sample here was peripheral blood mononuclear cells (PBMCs), taken at new diagnosis, from a patient treated with antithyroid drugs. These receptors all come from a woman in her 30s with Graves disease.

This clonotype was picked up a small number of times. The chain links TRBV6-2 or TRBV6-3 to TRBJ2-5, with 9 bases aligning to TRBD1. This CDR3 spans 17 amino acids. With 0 bases clipped from V and 5 bases from J, the junction kept 10 bases outside the gene matches. Germline V gene lookup returns CDR1 MNHEY and CDR2 SVGEGT. The CDR3 is CASSYSRTQGAEETQYF. CDR3 DNA: TGTGCCAGCAGTTACTCGCGAACACAGGGGGCCGAGGAGACCCAGTACTTC.

This chain's CDR3 is CASSFSGEITNEKLFF. For the CDR3, the DNA is TGTGCCAGCAGCTTTTCGGGGGAGATAACTAATGAAAAACTGTTTTTT. V and J are TRBV7-9 and TRBJ1-4, with D perhaps matching TRBD1 (5 bases). V lost 3 bases to trimming and J lost 1 base, with 12 bases between them. Per germline, CDR1 SEHNR and CDR2 FQNEAQ (reference sequence). CDR3 length: 16 amino acids.

J is TRBJ1-3 and V is TRBV28; no clear D. The germline V gene has CDR1 MDHEN and CDR2 SYDVKM. V lost 4 bases and J 4 bases, leaving 17 bases between the germline ends. The CDR3 sequence is 16 residues long. In DNA, the CDR3 is TGTGCCAGCAGTTCCTGGGGAGGGCCGATGGGAAACACCATATATTTT. It is translated as CASSSWGGPMGNTIYF.

Note on this clonotype: No conserved phenylalanine or tryptophan ends this CDR3, so it is likely a read error. This chain connects TRBV5-1 to TRBJ2-1, with D possibly TRBD2 on 5 matching bases. V was cut by 0 bases and J by 9 bases, with 19 bases left in between. The CDR3 is 16 residues long. CDR1 is SGHRS and CDR2 is YFSETQ in the germline V gene. The chain's CDR3 is CASSLVGGPTQSEQFS. CDR3 DNA sequence: TGCGCCAGCAGCTTGGTCGGCGGGCCAACGCAAAGTGAGCAGTTCTCC.

This clonotype was counted ten times or more. The J gene is TRBJ2-3, the V gene TRBV18; the D is unclear. The CDR3 contains 14 residues. V lost 2 bases and J lost 1, with 7 bases in between. Germline CDR1 KGHSH, CDR2 LQKENI. The CDR3, as DNA: TGTGCCAGCTCACCAACGGGTCGCACAGATACGCAGTATTTT. This sequence encodes CASSPTGRTDTQYF.

Written as DNA, the CDR3 is TGTGCCAGCAGCGGCGGCACAGGCGAAAAACTGTTTTTT. Its translation: CASSGGTGEKLFF. This sequence joins TRBV5-6 and TRBJ1-4; TRBD1 might be the D (5 bases). Trimming removed 4 bases at V and 8 bases at J, with 12 bases between. Per the germline V gene, CDR1 is SGHDT and CDR2 is YYEEEE. The CDR3 runs 13 residues.

This clonotype was recorded at least ten times. The chain is built from TRBV6-1 and TRBJ1-1, with D possibly being TRBD1 (6 bases). The V end was cut by 7 bases, the J end by 0 bases, with 12 bases between. CDR3 length: 14 amino acids. The germline CDR1 and CDR2 sequences are MNHNS and SASEGT. CDR3 in DNA: TGTGCCAGCAATATCAGGGGCCTGAACACTGAAGCTTTCTTT. It codes for CASNIRGLNTEAFF.

Many counts were recorded for this clonotype. The V gene is TRBV18, the J gene TRBJ2-2; D uncertain. Germline V gives CDR1 KGHSH, CDR2 LQKENI. This CDR3 comprises 17 residues. With 1 base removed from V and 1 base from J, the gap between germline ends came to 13 bases. The DNA of the CDR3 is TGTGCCAGCTCACCACTGCTAGGGCTCGAGAACACCGGGGAGCTGTTTTTT. It yields the protein CASSPLLGLENTGELFF.

This clonotype was seen many times. The J gene is TRBJ1-2, the V gene TRBV29-1, with D possibly matching TRBD1 (5 bases). CDR3 size: 12 residues. The V gene lost 6 bases and the J gene lost 3 bases, with 11 bases spanning the gap. CDR1 and CDR2 (germline): SQVTM, ANQGSEA. CDR3 loop: CSVARGYYGYTF. CDR3 in DNA: TGCAGCGTCGCGCGGGGGTACTATGGCTACACCTTC. The variable domain in full, with the rest retrieved from reference TRBV29-1 and TRBJ1-2, is SAVISQKPSRDICQRGTSLTIQCQVDSQVTMMFWYRQQPGQSLTLIATANQGSEATYESGFVIDKFPISRPNLTFSTLTVSNMSPEDSSIYLCSVARGYYGYTFGSGTRLTVV.

This clonotype was seen ten or more times. The J gene is TRBJ2-1, the V gene TRBV7-2; D assignment may be TRBD1 or TRBD2 (6 bases each). The CDR3 has 17 residues. Germline V gene lookup returns CDR1 SGHTA and CDR2 FQGNSA. Trimming took off 1 base at V and 4 bases at J, with 17 bases between the two ends. CDR3 nucleotides: TGTGCCAGCAGCTTAGGGGTAGGGGGGTTCCCTTACAATGAGCAGTTCTTC. It yields the protein CASSLGVGGFPYNEQFF.

The gene calls are TRBV7-2 and TRBJ2-3, with D unresolved. V lost 6 bases and J 0 bases, leaving 19 bases between the germline ends. The length of the CDR3 is 17 residues. Germline V CDR1 and CDR2: SGHTA, FQGNSA. This CDR3 reads CASSRLEGATSTDTQYF. The CDR3 DNA reads TGTGCCAGCAGTCGACTGGAAGGAGCCACTAGCACAGATACGCAGTATTTT.

The table lists this clonotype with a few counts. The CDR3 protein is CASSPLDRGGQPQHF. In DNA, the CDR3 is TGTGCCAGTAGTCCCCTGGACAGGGGAGGACAGCCCCAGCATTTT. V usage is TRBV19 and J usage is TRBJ1-5; 9 positions agree with TRBD1. The V segment lost 5 bases and the J segment 7 bases; nucleotides outside the gene matches: 9. CDR1 is LNHDA, CDR2 SQIVND, per germline (reference sequence). The CDR3 runs 15 residues.

Many counts were recorded for this clonotype. This chain links TRBV4-1 with TRBJ1-6; a possible D gene is TRBD1 (5 bases). Germline V gene sequence: CDR1 MGHRA, CDR2 YSYEKL. V was pared by 8 bases and J by 3 bases, with 20 bases between. CDR3 length: 17 amino acids. As DNA, the CDR3 is TGCGCCAGCCGACAGCTCGATTTGACAGACTATAATTCACCCCTCCACTTT. This encodes CASRQLDLTDYNSPLHF.

This clonotype was recorded at least ten times. V is TRBV12-3 or TRBV12-4 and J is TRBJ2-3, with D possibly matching TRBD1 (6 bases). This CDR3 has 14 amino acids. V shed 5 bases and J shed 2 bases, with 11 bases lying between them. CDR3: CASSVDRNTDTQYF. The CDR3 nucleotides are TGTGCCAGCAGTGTTGACAGGAACACAGATACGCAGTATTTT.